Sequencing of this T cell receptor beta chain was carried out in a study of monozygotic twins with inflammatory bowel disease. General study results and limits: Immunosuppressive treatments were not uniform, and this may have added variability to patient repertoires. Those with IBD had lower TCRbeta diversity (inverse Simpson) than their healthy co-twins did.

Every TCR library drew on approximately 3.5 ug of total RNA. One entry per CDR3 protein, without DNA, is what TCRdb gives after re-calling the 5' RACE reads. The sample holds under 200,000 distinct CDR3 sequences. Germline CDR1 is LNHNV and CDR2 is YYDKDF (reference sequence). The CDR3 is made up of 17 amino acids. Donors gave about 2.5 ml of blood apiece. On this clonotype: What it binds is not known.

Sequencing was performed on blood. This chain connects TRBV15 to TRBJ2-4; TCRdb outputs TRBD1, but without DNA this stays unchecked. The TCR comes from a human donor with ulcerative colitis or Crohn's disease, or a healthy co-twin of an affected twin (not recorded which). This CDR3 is CATSRGLGQGMVYIQYF.